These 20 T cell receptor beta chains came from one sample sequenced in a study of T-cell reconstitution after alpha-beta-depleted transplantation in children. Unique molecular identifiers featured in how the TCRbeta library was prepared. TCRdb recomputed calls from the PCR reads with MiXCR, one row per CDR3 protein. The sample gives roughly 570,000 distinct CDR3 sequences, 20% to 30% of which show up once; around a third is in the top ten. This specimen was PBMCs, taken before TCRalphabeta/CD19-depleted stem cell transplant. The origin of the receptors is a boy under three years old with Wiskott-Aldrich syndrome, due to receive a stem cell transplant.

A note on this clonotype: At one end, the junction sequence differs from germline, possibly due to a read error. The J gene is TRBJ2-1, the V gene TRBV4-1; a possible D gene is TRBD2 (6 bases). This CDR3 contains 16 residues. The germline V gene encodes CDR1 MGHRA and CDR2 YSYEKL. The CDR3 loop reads CASGQPGTLFYNEQFF. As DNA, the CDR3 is TGCGCCAGCGGCCAACCTGGGACTTTGTTCTACAATGAGCAGTTCTTC.

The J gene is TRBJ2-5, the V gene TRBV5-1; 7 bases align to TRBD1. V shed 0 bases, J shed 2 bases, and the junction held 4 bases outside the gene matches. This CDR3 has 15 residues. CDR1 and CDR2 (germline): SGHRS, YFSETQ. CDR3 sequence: CASSLGDSLQETQYF. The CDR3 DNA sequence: TGCGCCAGCAGCTTGGGGGACAGCTTACAAGAGACCCAGTACTTC.

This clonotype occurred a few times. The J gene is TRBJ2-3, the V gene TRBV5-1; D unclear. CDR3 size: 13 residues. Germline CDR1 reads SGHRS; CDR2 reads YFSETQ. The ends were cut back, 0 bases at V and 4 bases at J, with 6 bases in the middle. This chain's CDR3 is CASSLVVADTQYF. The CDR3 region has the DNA TGCGCCAGCAGCTTGGTGGTGGCAGATACGCAGTATTTT.

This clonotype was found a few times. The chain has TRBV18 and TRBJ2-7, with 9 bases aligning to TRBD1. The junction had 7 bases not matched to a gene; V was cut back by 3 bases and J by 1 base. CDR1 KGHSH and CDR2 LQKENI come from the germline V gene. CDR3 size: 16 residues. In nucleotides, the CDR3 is TGTGCCAGCTCACCCGGGACAGGGTCCTATTCCTACGAGCAGTACTTC. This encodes CASSPGTGSYSYEQYF.

CDR3 nucleotides: TGCGCCAGCAGCTTGGACTCCCTAGAGACCCAGTACTTC. Its translation: CASSLDSLETQYF. This chain connects TRBV5-1 to TRBJ2-5; D is ambiguous. Germline CDR1 and CDR2: SGHRS and YFSETQ. Trimming shortened V by 0 bases and J by 4 bases, and 7 bases separated the two germline ends. The CDR3 has 13 amino acids.

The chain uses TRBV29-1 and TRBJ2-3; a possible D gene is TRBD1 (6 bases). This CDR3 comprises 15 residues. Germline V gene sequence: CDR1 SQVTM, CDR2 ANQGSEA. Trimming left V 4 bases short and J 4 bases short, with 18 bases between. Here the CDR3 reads CSVGYQGRKADTQYF. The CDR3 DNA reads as TGCAGCGTTGGTTATCAGGGGCGTAAGGCAGATACGCAGTATTTT.

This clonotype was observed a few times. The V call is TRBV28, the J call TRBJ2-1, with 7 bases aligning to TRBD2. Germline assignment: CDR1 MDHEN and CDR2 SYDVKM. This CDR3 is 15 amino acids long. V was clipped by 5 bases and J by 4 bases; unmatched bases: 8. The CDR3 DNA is TGTGCCAGCAGTACCCAAAGCGGGGCGTACAATGAGCAGTTCTTC. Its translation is CASSTQSGAYNEQFF.

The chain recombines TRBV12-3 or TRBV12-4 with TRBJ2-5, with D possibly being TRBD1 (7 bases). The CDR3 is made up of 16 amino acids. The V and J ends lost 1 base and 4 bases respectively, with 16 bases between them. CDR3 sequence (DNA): TGTGCCAGCAGTTTAGGGACAGGAGGAGGGCCAGAGACCCAGTACTTC. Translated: CASSLGTGGGPETQYF.

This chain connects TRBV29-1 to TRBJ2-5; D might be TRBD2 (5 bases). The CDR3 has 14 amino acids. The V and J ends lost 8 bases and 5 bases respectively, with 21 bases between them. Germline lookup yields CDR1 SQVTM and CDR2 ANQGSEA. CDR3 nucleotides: TGCAGCCATATCTATTCCCTACCGGGGGAGACCCAGTACTTC. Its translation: CSHIYSLPGETQYF.

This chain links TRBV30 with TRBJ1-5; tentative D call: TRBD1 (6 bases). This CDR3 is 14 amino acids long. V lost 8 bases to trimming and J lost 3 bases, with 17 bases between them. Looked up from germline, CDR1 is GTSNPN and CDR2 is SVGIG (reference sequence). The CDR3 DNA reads TGTGCCCTGTCTAAGGACAGCCACAATCAGCCCCAGCATTTT. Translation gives CALSKDSHNQPQHF. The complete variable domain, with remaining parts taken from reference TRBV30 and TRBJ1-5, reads SQTIHQWPATLVQPVGSPLSLECTVEGTSNPNLYWYRQAAGRGLQLLFYSVGIGQISSEVPQNLSASRPQDRQFILSSKKLLLSDSGFYLCALSKDSHNQPQHFGDGTRLSIL.

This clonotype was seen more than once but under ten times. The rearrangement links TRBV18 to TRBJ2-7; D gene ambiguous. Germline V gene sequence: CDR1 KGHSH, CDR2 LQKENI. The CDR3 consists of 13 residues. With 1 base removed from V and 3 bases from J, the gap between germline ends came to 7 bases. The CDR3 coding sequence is TGTGCCAGCTCACCACTCCCTGGCTACGAGCAGTACTTC. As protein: CASSPLPGYEQYF.

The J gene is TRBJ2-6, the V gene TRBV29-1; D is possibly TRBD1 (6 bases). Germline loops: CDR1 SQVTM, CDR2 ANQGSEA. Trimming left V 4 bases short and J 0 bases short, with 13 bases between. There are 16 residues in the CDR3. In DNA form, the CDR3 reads TGCAGCGTTGGTGGCAGGGGCGACTCTGGGGCCAACGTCCTGACTTTC. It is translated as CSVGGRGDSGANVLTF.

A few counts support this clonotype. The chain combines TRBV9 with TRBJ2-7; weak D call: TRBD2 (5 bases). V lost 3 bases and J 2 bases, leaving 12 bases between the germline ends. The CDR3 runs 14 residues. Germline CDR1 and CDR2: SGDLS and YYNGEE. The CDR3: CASSAGLKTYEQYF. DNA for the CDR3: TGTGCCAGCAGCGCTGGACTCAAAACCTACGAGCAGTACTTC.

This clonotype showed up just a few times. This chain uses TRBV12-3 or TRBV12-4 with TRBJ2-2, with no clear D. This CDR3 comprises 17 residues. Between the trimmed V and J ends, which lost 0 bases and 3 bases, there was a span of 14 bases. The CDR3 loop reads CASSLALSDWDTGELFF. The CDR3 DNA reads TGTGCCAGCAGTTTAGCGCTGAGCGACTGGGACACCGGGGAGCTGTTTTTT.

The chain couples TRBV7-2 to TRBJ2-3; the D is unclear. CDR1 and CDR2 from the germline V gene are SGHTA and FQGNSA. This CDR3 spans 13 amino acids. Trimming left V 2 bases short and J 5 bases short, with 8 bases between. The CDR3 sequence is CASSLSWQDTQYF. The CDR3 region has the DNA TGTGCCAGCAGCTTATCATGGCAAGATACGCAGTATTTT.

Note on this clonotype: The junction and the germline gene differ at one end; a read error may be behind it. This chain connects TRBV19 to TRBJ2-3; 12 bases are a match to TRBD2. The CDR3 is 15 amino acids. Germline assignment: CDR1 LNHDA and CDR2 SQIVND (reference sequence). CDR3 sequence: CASRPTSGSRDTQYF. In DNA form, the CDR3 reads TGTGCCAGTAGGCCGACTAGCGGGAGCAGAGATACGCAGTATTTT.

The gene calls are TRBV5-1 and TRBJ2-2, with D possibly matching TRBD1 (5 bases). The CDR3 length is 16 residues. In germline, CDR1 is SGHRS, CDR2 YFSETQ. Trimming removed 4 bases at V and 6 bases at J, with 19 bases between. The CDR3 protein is CASSLTALSGPGELFF. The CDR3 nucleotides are TGCGCCAGCAGCCTCACCGCCCTGTCAGGGCCCGGGGAGCTGTTTTTT. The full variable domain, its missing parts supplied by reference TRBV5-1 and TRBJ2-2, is KAGVTQTPRYLIKTRGQQVTLSCSPISGHRSVSWYQQTPGQGLQFLFEYFSETQRNKGNFPGRFSGRQFSNSRSEMNVSTLELGDSALYLCASSLTALSGPGELFFGEGSRLTVL.

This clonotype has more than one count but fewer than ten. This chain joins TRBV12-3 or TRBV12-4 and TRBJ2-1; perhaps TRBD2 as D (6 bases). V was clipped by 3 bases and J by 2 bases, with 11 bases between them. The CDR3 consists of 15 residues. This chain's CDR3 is CASSFSGAPYNEQFF. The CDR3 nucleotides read TGTGCCAGCAGTTTTTCGGGAGCCCCCTACAATGAGCAGTTCTTC.

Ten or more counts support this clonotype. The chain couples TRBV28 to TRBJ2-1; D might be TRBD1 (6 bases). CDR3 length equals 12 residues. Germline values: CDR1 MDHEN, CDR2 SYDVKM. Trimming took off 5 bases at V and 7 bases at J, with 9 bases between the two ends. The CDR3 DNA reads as TGTGCCAGCAGTCCGCAGGGGAATGAGCAGTTCTTC. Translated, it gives CASSPQGNEQFF.

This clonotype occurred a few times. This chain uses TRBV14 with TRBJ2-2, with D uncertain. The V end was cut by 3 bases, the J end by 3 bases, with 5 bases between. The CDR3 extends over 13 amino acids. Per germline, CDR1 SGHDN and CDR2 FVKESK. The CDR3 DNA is TGTGCCAGCAGCCAGTATTACACCGGGGAGCTGTTTTTT. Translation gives CASSQYYTGELFF.